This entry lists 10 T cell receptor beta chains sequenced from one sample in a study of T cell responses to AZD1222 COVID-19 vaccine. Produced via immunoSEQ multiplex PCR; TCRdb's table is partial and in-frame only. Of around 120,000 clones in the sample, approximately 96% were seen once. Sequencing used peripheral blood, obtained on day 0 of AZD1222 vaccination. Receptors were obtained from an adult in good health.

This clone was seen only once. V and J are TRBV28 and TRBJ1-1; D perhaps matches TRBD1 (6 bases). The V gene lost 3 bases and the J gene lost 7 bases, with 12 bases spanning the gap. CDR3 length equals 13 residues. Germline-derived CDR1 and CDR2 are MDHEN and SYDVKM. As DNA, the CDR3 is TGTGCCAGCAGTTTCCCCAGACAGGATGAAGCTTTCTTT. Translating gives CASSFPRQDEAFF. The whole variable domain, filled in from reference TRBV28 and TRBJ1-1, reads DVKVTQSSRYLVKRTGEKVFLECVQDMDHENMFWYRQDPGLGLRLIYFSYDVKMKEKGDIPEGYSVSREKKERFSLILESASTNQTSMYLCASSFPRQDEAFFGQGTRLTVV.

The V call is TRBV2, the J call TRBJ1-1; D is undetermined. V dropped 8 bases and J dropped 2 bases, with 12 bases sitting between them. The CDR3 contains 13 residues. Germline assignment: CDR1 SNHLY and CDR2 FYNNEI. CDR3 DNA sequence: TGTGCCAGCCTACTTGGGGTAAACACTGAAGCTTTCTTT. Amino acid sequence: CASLLGVNTEAFF.

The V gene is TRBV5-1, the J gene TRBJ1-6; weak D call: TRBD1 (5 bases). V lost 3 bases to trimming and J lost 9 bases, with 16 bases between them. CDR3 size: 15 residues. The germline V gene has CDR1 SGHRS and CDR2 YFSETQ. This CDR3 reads CASSSGTLDRSPLHF. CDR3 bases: TGCGCCAGCAGCTCTGGGACGCTAGACCGTTCACCCCTCCACTTT.

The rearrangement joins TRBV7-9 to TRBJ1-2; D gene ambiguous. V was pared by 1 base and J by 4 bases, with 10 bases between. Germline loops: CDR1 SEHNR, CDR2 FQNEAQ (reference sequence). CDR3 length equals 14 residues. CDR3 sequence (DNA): TGTGCCAGCAGCTTAGGCTGGGAACTCTATGGCTACACCTTC. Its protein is CASSLGWELYGYTF.

In nucleotides, the CDR3 is TGTGCCAGCAGCAAAGACATTCACGAGCAGTACTTC. Translated, it gives CASSKDIHEQYF. The chain is built from TRBV21-1 and TRBJ2-7; TRBD1, the D gene given by the table, was not confirmed from the DNA. TRBV21-1 is annotated as a pseudogene. The CDR3 has 12 residues.

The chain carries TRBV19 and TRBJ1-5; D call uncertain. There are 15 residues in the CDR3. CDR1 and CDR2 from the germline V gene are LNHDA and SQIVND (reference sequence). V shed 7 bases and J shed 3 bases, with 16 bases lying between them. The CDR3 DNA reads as TGTGCCAGTACCCCGGACGGCTACTACAATCAGCCCCAGCATTTT. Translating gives CASTPDGYYNQPQHF. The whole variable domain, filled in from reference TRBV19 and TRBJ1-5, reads DGGITQSPKYLFRKEGQNVTLSCEQNLNHDAMYWYRQDPGQGLRLIYYSQIVNDFQKGDIAEGYSVSREKKESFPLTVTSAQKNPTAFYLCASTPDGYYNQPQHFGDGTRLSIL.

For the CDR3, the DNA is TGTGCCAGCAGTTTTTTTACAGGATCCTCTGGAAACACCATATATTTT. Its translation is CASSFFTGSSGNTIYF. V gene TRBV28 combines with J gene TRBJ1-3; the D gene is possibly TRBD1 (5 bases). Trimming took 3 bases from V and 0 from J, leaving 12 bases between them. There are 16 residues in the CDR3. Germline assignment: CDR1 MDHEN and CDR2 SYDVKM. Full variable domain (remainder filled in from reference TRBV28 and TRBJ1-3): DVKVTQSSRYLVKRTGEKVFLECVQDMDHENMFWYRQDPGLGLRLIYFSYDVKMKEKGDIPEGYSVSREKKERFSLILESASTNQTSMYLCASSFFTGSSGNTIYFGEGSWLTVV.

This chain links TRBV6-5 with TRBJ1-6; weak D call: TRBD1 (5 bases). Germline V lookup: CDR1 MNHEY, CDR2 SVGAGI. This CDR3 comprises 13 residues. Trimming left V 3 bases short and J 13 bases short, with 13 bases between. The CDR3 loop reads CASSYDSQRPLHF. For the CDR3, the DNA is TGTGCCAGCAGTTATGACAGCCAAAGGCCCCTCCACTTT.

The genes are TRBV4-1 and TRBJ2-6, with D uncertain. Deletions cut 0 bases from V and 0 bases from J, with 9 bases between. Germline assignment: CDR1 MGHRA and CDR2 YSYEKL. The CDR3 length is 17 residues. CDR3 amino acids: CASSQDIGTSGANVLTF. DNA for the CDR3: TGCGCCAGCAGCCAAGATATAGGAACCTCTGGGGCCAACGTCCTGACTTTC.

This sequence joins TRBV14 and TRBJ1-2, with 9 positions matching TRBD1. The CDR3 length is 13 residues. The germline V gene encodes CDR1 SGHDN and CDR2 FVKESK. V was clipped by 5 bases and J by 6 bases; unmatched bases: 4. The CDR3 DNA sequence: TGTGCCAGCAGCGCCCGGACAGGGGATGGCTACACCTTC. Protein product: CASSARTGDGYTF.